Sequencing of this T cell receptor beta chain was carried out in a study of PD-1 blockade in classical Hodgkin lymphoma. Described time point: cycle 4 day 1 (C4D1), after more than five weeks of nivolumab. Relapses following autologous stem cell transplantation were seen in all patients, with brentuximab vedotin exposure varying. Study conclusions and caveats: The study reported lower baseline TCR diversity in newly diagnosed patients than in healthy donors. CD4+ TCR diversity, unlike CD8+, climbed significantly by C4D1.

Clones were sequenced by immunoSEQ multiplex PCR, and TCRdb holds only the in-frame ones, with some missing. The sample has about 96,000 clones, 85% to 95% seen once; the top ten hold roughly 2.1%. Germline V gene data show CDR1 as SQVTM and CDR2 as ANQGSEA. The CDR3 contains 13 residues. This clone was seen a single time. Its antigen remains unknown. A read error may account for a junction end that differs from germline. The source of this sequence is a human donor with classical Hodgkin lymphoma. The rearrangement joins TRBV29-1 to TRBJ2-3; TRBD1 is a possible D gene (5 bases). The source material was peripheral blood mononuclear cells (PBMCs), sampled before the fourth cycle of nivolumab. CDR3 in amino acids: CSVEGPSRDTQYF. The CDR3 DNA is TGCAGCGTTGAGGGGCCGAGCAGAGATACGCAGTATTTT.